This T cell receptor beta chain was obtained from a study of T cell changes during pregnancy in multiple sclerosis. The V gene end was trimmed by 4 bases and the J gene end by 5 bases; junction bases not matched to a gene: 13. The CDR3 extends over 18 amino acids. Germline V gives CDR1 SGHVS, CDR2 FNYEAQ. Sequencing used immunoSEQ multiplex PCR; TCRdb keeps in-frame clones, though not all of them. The sample carries around 40,000 clones, over 90% recorded once. This sample comprised CD4+ T cells from peripheral blood mononuclear cells, obtained in the second trimester of pregnancy. The clonotype comes from a female donor with multiple sclerosis, enrolled in a pregnancy study. The chain carries TRBV7-6 and TRBJ2-2; the match to TRBD1 covers 10 bases. The CDR3 is CASSSQVGQGGITGELFF. As DNA, the CDR3 is TGTGCCAGCAGCTCCCAGGTCGGACAGGGGGGTATTACCGGGGAGCTGTTTTTT. The whole variable domain, filled in from reference TRBV7-6 and TRBJ2-2, reads GAGVSQSPRYKVTKRGQDVALRCDPISGHVSLYWYRQALGQGPEFLTYFNYEAQQDKSGLPNDRFSAERPEGSISTLTIQRTEQRDSAMYRCASSSQVGQGGITGELFFGEGSRLTVL.